A selection of T cell receptor beta chains follows, all from one sample in a study of blood T cell repertoires in COVID-19. Sequencing used immunoSEQ multiplex PCR; TCRdb keeps in-frame clones, though not all of them. Among approximately 65,000 clones, approximately 89% were seen once, and the ten largest hold around 5.2%. The sequenced material came from peripheral blood. All receptors come from a woman aged 50 to 60 with active COVID-19. Both conserved end residues are part of each CDR3. D genes are given only for firm matches. The size entry is marked missing in some rows and otherwise reads once, few, many or a size class.

v_gene: TRBV30; abundance: -; d_gene: -; j_gene: TRBJ2-3; CDR3nt: TGTGCCTGGAGTGTACAATGGGAGGATACGCAGTATTTT; CDR3aa: CAWSVQWEDTQYF
v_gene: TRBV25-1; abundance: -; d_gene: TRBD2; j_gene: TRBJ2-7; CDR3nt: TGTGCCAGCAGAGCCCGGACTAGCGGGAGCCACGAGCAGTACTTC; CDR3aa: CASRARTSGSHEQYF
v_gene: TRBV24-1; abundance: -; d_gene: TRBD1; j_gene: TRBJ2-7; CDR3nt: TGTGCCACCAGTGACTCCCCGACAGGGACCTACGAGCAGTACTTC; CDR3aa: CATSDSPTGTYEQYF
v_gene: TRBV11-2; abundance: -; d_gene: TRBD1; j_gene: TRBJ1-1; CDR3nt: TGTGCCAGCAGCTTAGTGCGTCAGGGGGCTGAAGCTTTCTTT; CDR3aa: CASSLVRQGAEAFF
v_gene: TRBV5-1; abundance: -; d_gene: -; j_gene: TRBJ2-3; CDR3nt: TGCGCCAGCAGCTTTACAGGAACCACAGATACGCAGTATTTT; CDR3aa: CASSFTGTTDTQYF
v_gene: TRBV15; abundance: -; d_gene: -; j_gene: TRBJ2-3; CDR3nt: TGTGCCACCAGCAGGGAGGCGGGCTTGGGCACAGATACGCAGTATTTT; CDR3aa: CATSREAGLGTDTQYF
v_gene: TRBV30; abundance: -; d_gene: -; j_gene: TRBJ2-3; CDR3nt: TGTGCCTGGATTGCTGCGCAGGGCGCAGATACGCAGTATTTT; CDR3aa: CAWIAAQGADTQYF
v_gene: TRBV6-1; abundance: -; d_gene: TRBD2; j_gene: TRBJ2-1; CDR3nt: TGTGCCAGCAGTGAAGACTGGGGTAGCGGGTTTAGCTCCTACAATGAGCAGTTCTTC; CDR3aa: CASSEDWGSGFSSYNEQFF
v_gene: TRBV27; abundance: -; d_gene: -; j_gene: TRBJ2-7; CDR3nt: TGTGCCAGCAGCGAAACTGTATCCTACGAGCAGTACTTC; CDR3aa: CASSETVSYEQYF
v_gene: TRBV11-3; abundance: few; d_gene: -; j_gene: TRBJ2-7; CDR3nt: TGTGCCAGCAGCTTAGGTAGCGCGGCCCCCTACGAGCAGTACTTC; CDR3aa: CASSLGSAAPYEQYF
v_gene: TRBV7-3; abundance: -; d_gene: -; j_gene: TRBJ2-3; CDR3nt: TGTGCCAGCAGACAAGGACCGGAGGGCACAGATACGCAGTATTTT; CDR3aa: CASRQGPEGTDTQYF
v_gene: TRBV18; abundance: few; d_gene: -; j_gene: TRBJ1-1; CDR3nt: TGTGCCAGCTCACCACGGGCAGGGGCCTCTGACGCTGAAGCTTTCTTT; CDR3aa: CASSPRAGASDAEAFF
v_gene: TRBV18; abundance: -; d_gene: TRBD1; j_gene: TRBJ1-3; CDR3nt: TGTGCCAGCTCATCCACCGGGACAGCATCTGGAAACACCATATATTTT; CDR3aa: CASSSTGTASGNTIYF
v_gene: TRBV24-1; abundance: -; d_gene: TRBD1; j_gene: TRBJ1-2; CDR3nt: TGTGCCACCAGTGATACTTACCGGGACAGCACCCTTGGAAGAGGCTACACCTTC; CDR3aa: CATSDTYRDSTLGRGYTF
v_gene: TRBV11-2; abundance: -; d_gene: -; j_gene: TRBJ2-5; CDR3nt: TGTGCCAGCAGCCCCAGCTCCGGGGGCCAGTACTTC; CDR3aa: CASSPSSGGQYF
v_gene: TRBV7-3; abundance: -; d_gene: TRBD1; j_gene: TRBJ1-1; CDR3nt: TGTGCCAGCGGCGTACAGGGGGGCACTGAAGCTTTCTTT; CDR3aa: CASGVQGGTEAFF
v_gene: TRBV5-1; abundance: -; d_gene: -; j_gene: TRBJ2-1; CDR3nt: TGCGCCAGCAGCCCCATGGAGGCGGGAAGTAGTTACAATGAGCAGTTCTTC; CDR3aa: CASSPMEAGSSYNEQFF
v_gene: TRBV6-4; abundance: -; d_gene: -; j_gene: TRBJ1-1; CDR3nt: TGTGCCAGCAGTGACACAGGCTCTGGGGAGGGAGCTTTCTTT; CDR3aa: CASSDTGSGEGAFF
v_gene: TRBV11-3; abundance: few; d_gene: TRBD2; j_gene: TRBJ2-3; CDR3nt: TGTGCCAGCAGCCTCAGCGGGAGGGGGTCAGATACGCAGTATTTT; CDR3aa: CASSLSGRGSDTQYF
v_gene: TRBV28; abundance: -; d_gene: -; j_gene: TRBJ2-1; CDR3nt: TGTGCCAGCAGTTTCCCCCCGGGGAAAGGCTTTGGTGAGCAGTTCTTC; CDR3aa: CASSFPPGKGFGEQFF
v_gene: TRBV6-2/TRBV6-3; abundance: few; d_gene: TRBD1; j_gene: TRBJ2-7; CDR3nt: TGTGCCAGCAGTTCGGGGACAGGGCGCTCCTACGAGCAGTACTTC; CDR3aa: CASSSGTGRSYEQYF
v_gene: TRBV11-2; abundance: -; d_gene: TRBD1; j_gene: TRBJ1-4; CDR3nt: TGTGCCAGCAATAAACAGGGGGGGAATGAAAAACTGTTTTTT; CDR3aa: CASNKQGGNEKLFF
v_gene: TRBV6-6; abundance: -; d_gene: -; j_gene: TRBJ2-7; CDR3nt: TGTGCCAGCAGTTACTCGATAGGACTAACACACTACGAGCAGTACTTC; CDR3aa: CASSYSIGLTHYEQYF
v_gene: TRBV6-5; abundance: -; d_gene: TRBD1; j_gene: TRBJ2-7; CDR3nt: TGTGCCAGCAGTTACCGGGACAGGGGGATATACGAGCAGTACTTC; CDR3aa: CASSYRDRGIYEQYF
v_gene: TRBV28; abundance: -; d_gene: TRBD2; j_gene: TRBJ2-3; CDR3nt: TGTGCCAGCATCACCGGGGGGGTTGGGACTAGCACAGATACGCAGTATTTT; CDR3aa: CASITGGVGTSTDTQYF
v_gene: TRBV7-9; abundance: -; d_gene: -; j_gene: TRBJ1-1; CDR3nt: TGTGCCAGCATGCTAGGGAGGATGATTGGCACTGAAGCTTTCTTT; CDR3aa: CASMLGRMIGTEAFF
v_gene: TRBV10-3; abundance: -; d_gene: -; j_gene: TRBJ1-2; CDR3nt: TGTGCCATCAGTGGACCAGGGTTTAACTATGGCTACACCTTC; CDR3aa: CAISGPGFNYGYTF
v_gene: TRBV10-3; abundance: -; d_gene: TRBD2; j_gene: TRBJ2-1; CDR3nt: TGTGCCATCAGTGAGTCTGGAGCGGGGAATGAGCAGTTCTTC; CDR3aa: CAISESGAGNEQFF
v_gene: TRBV5-1; abundance: -; d_gene: -; j_gene: TRBJ2-2; CDR3nt: TGCGCCAGCAGCCCCCCAGTAACCGGGGAGCTGTTTTTT; CDR3aa: CASSPPVTGELFF
v_gene: TRBV2; abundance: -; d_gene: TRBD2; j_gene: TRBJ2-2; CDR3nt: TGTGCCAGCAGCGCACTAGCGGTTGCGAACACCGGGGAGCTGTTTTTT; CDR3aa: CASSALAVANTGELFF
v_gene: TRBV6-5; abundance: -; d_gene: TRBD2; j_gene: TRBJ2-6; CDR3nt: TGTGCCAGCAGTTACTCGTGGGAGGGTGGGGCCAACGTCCTGACTTTC; CDR3aa: CASSYSWEGGANVLTF
v_gene: TRBV10-2; abundance: -; d_gene: TRBD1; j_gene: TRBJ1-2; CDR3nt: TGCGCCAGCACTGCCCGGACAGGGGGAAATGGCTACACCTTC; CDR3aa: CASTARTGGNGYTF
v_gene: TRBV4-2; abundance: -; d_gene: -; j_gene: TRBJ1-5; CDR3nt: TGTGCCAGCAGCCAAGATGCGGCGGGTCCTCAGCCCCAGCATTTT; CDR3aa: CASSQDAAGPQPQHF
v_gene: TRBV23-1; abundance: once; d_gene: -; j_gene: TRBJ1-2; CDR3nt: TGCGCCAGCAGTCCATTTTTATCTACCGACCTGCAGGTTACAATCTATGGCTACACCTTC; CDR3aa: CASSPFLSTDLQVTIYGYTF
v_gene: TRBV14; abundance: -; d_gene: -; j_gene: TRBJ1-1; CDR3nt: TGTGCCAGCAGCTTTTCGACTGAAGCTTTCTTT; CDR3aa: CASSFSTEAFF
v_gene: TRBV2; abundance: -; d_gene: TRBD2; j_gene: TRBJ2-7; CDR3nt: TGTGCCAGCAGTGAAGGTTTCAAGCGGGGTTACGAGCAGTACTTC; CDR3aa: CASSEGFKRGYEQYF
v_gene: TRBV5-4; abundance: -; d_gene: TRBD2; j_gene: TRBJ2-1; CDR3nt: TGTGCCAGCAGCCGTAGGACTAGCGGGAGGGATGAGCAGTTCTTC; CDR3aa: CASSRRTSGRDEQFF
v_gene: TRBV6-5; abundance: -; d_gene: -; j_gene: TRBJ1-5; CDR3nt: TGTGCCAGCAGTACGACAGGACTGGGTAATCAGCCCCAGCATTTT; CDR3aa: CASSTTGLGNQPQHF
v_gene: TRBV2; abundance: once; d_gene: TRBD1; j_gene: TRBJ1-4; CDR3nt: TGTGCCAGCAACCCCGGACAGGGGGGGAGGCTGTTTTTT; CDR3aa: CASNPGQGGRLFF
v_gene: TRBV18; abundance: -; d_gene: -; j_gene: TRBJ2-7; CDR3nt: TGTGCCAGCTCACCACGGGCTGATACCTACGAGCAGTACTTC; CDR3aa: CASSPRADTYEQYF
v_gene: TRBV9; abundance: -; d_gene: TRBD2; j_gene: TRBJ2-5; CDR3nt: TGTGCCAGCAGCGTCTCACTAGCGGGGCAAGAGACCCAGTACTTC; CDR3aa: CASSVSLAGQETQYF
v_gene: TRBV7-3; abundance: -; d_gene: -; j_gene: TRBJ2-1; CDR3nt: TGTGCCAGCAGCTTAGGCAGGGGTCGATCCTACAATGAGCAGTTCTTC; CDR3aa: CASSLGRGRSYNEQFF
v_gene: TRBV7-3; abundance: -; d_gene: TRBD2; j_gene: TRBJ2-7; CDR3nt: TGTGCCAGCAGCGAAGTAGCGGGAGGGCCTTACGAGCAGTACTTC; CDR3aa: CASSEVAGGPYEQYF
v_gene: TRBV27; abundance: -; d_gene: -; j_gene: TRBJ1-2; CDR3nt: TGTGCCAGCAGTCCGGAATGGCAGGCCGGCTACACCTTC; CDR3aa: CASSPEWQAGYTF
v_gene: TRBV5-6; abundance: -; d_gene: TRBD2; j_gene: TRBJ2-7; CDR3nt: TGTGCCAGCAGCCCTAGCGGGAGGCCCTCCTACGAGCAGTACTTC; CDR3aa: CASSPSGRPSYEQYF
v_gene: TRBV30; abundance: -; d_gene: -; j_gene: TRBJ1-2; CDR3nt: TGTGCCCGTGATTATCGGGGTCTCCTCGGTGGCTACACCTTC; CDR3aa: CARDYRGLLGGYTF
v_gene: TRBV10-3; abundance: -; d_gene: TRBD2; j_gene: TRBJ2-2; CDR3nt: TGTGCCATCAGATTAGCGGGAGACAACACCGGGGAGCTGTTTTTT; CDR3aa: CAIRLAGDNTGELFF
v_gene: TRBV10-3; abundance: -; d_gene: -; j_gene: TRBJ2-2; CDR3nt: TGTGCCATCCGTCCAGGGAAGATGACCGGGGAGCTGTTTTTT; CDR3aa: CAIRPGKMTGELFF
v_gene: TRBV19; abundance: -; d_gene: -; j_gene: TRBJ1-2; CDR3nt: TGTGCCAGTAGCCCGACAGGCGCTAACTATGGCTACACCTTC; CDR3aa: CASSPTGANYGYTF
v_gene: TRBV5-1; abundance: -; d_gene: TRBD2; j_gene: TRBJ2-3; CDR3nt: TGCGCCAGCAGTAAAGGGACTAGCGGGAGCACAGATACGCAGTATTTT; CDR3aa: CASSKGTSGSTDTQYF
v_gene: TRBV7-2; abundance: -; d_gene: -; j_gene: TRBJ1-1; CDR3nt: TGTGCCAGCAGCTTAGACGCACAGGGGAACACTGAAGCTTTCTTT; CDR3aa: CASSLDAQGNTEAFF